This T cell receptor (beta chain) was sequenced during a study of blood T cell repertoires in COVID-19 (dated by TCRdb to the early 2020s). Concerning the study at large: The collaborator samples originated in the United States, Italy and Spain and spanned the acute and convalescent phases of COVID-19. Where HLA class I and class II types were available, the types were taken from metadata supplied by the sample provider, not from assay-based typing. The dataset comprised deeply sampled blood TCRbeta repertoires from subjects exposed to, actively infected with, or recovered from COVID-19. A freely available public database, intended as a resource for researchers studying the immune response to SARS-CoV-2, is where the repertoires were released. The prospective study material was composed of cDNA or gDNA derived from T cells, B-cell-depleted T cells, or PBMCs. The samples were drawn from two sources: the first 160 participants of the ongoing ImmuneRACE study, and over 950 subjects contributed by 6 global collaborators. The sample metadata nearly always contained a de-identified subject ID, COVID-19 status, age in years and sex.

Including cysteine and phenylalanine, the CDR3 has 13 amino acids. The CDR3 DNA has 39 bases and is translated from base 1. Between the V and J ends, shortened by 5 bases and 1 base respectively, the junction contains 11 bases. Sequences SQVTM (CDR1) and ANQGSEA (CDR2) are obtained from the germline V gene. Collaborating institutions collected whole blood in K2EDTA tubes following their own protocols. For TCRbeta analysis, collaborators shipped samples in one of three forms: frozen whole blood, isolated PBMCs, or DNA extracted from either of those sample types. What the work shows at the level of the full study, not this receptor alone: The amount of clinical and demographic metadata varied by source and participant and was provided uncurated.

TCRbeta CDR3 regions were amplified from genomic DNA using the immunoSEQ Assay, a bias-controlled multiplex PCR. In the paper's pipeline: The number of nucleated cells in each sample was estimated by amplification of reference gene primers within the assay. To quantify the absolute abundance of each unique TCRbeta CDR3 rearrangement, sequence reads were collapsed and filtered. For each sample, productive Simpson clonality was calculated as the square root of Simpson's diversity index across productive rearrangements. The table comes from immuneACCESS by way of TCRdb, which keeps in-frame sequences with V and J called. Part of the clones is missing from these tables; in studies checked, under half for an unresolved V gene and the rest for unknown reasons. V and J calls and clone size follow that table, whereas D and trimming were derived from the DNA. Here the sample has 90,000 to 110,000 clones; around 78% occur a single time. Clones ranked in the top ten supply about 18% of the sample.

About this clone: Its antigen is currently not known. No base quality information exists; no much larger clone differs at one position.

This chain is built from TRBV29-1 and TRBJ2-5; TRBD2 might be the D gene, on 5 matching bases. Material for sequencing was peripheral blood. The clonotype was recovered from a woman in her sixties with acute or convalescent COVID-19. The CDR3 in this case is CSVRERVQETQYF. The base sequence is TGCAGCGTTAGGGAGAGGGTCCAAGAGACCCAGTACTTC.